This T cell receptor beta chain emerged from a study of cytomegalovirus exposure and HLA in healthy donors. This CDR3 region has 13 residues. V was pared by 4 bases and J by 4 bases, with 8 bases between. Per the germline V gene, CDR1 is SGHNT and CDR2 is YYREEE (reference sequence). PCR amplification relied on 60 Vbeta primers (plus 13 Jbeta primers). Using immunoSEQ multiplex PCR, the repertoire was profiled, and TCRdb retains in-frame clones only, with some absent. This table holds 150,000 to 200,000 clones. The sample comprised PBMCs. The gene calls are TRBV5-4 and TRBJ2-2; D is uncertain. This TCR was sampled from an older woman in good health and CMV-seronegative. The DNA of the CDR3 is TGTGCCAGCAGCCTGGCCATCACCGGGGAGCTGTTTTTT. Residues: CASSLAITGELFF.